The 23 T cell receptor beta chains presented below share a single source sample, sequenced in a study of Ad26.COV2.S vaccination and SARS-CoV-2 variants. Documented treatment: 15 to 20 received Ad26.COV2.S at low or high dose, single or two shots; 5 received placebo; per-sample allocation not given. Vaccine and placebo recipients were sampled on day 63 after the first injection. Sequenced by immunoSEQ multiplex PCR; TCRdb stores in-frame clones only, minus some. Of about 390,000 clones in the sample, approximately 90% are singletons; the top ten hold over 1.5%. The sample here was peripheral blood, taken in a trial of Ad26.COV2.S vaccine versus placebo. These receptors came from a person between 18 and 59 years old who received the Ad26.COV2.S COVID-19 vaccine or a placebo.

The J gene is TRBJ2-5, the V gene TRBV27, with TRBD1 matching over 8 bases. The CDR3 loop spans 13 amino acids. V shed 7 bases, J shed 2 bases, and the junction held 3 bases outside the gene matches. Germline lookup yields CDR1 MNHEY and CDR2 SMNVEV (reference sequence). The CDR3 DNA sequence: TGTGCCAGCAAATGGACAGGGCAAGAGACCCAGTACTTC. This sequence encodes CASKWTGQETQYF.

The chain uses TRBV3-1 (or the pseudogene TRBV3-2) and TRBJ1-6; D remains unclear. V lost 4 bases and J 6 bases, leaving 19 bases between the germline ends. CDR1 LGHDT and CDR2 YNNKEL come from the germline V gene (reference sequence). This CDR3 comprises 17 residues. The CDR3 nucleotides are TGTGCCAGCAGCCCCGGCGGTCAGTATTATGGTAATTCACCCCTCCACTTT. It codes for CASSPGGQYYGNSPLHF.

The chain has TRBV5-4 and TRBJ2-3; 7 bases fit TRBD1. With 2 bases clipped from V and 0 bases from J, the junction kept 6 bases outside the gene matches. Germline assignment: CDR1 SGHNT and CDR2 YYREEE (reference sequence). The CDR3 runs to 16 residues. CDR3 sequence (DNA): TGTGCCAGCAGCTTTACCGGGACAGTCAGCACAGATACGCAGTATTTT. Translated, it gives CASSFTGTVSTDTQYF.

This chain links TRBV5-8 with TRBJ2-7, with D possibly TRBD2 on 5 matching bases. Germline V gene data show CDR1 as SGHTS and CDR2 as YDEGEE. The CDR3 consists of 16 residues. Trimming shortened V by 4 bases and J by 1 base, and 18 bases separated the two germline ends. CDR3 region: CASSLTNTGGSYEQYF. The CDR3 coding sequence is TGTGCCAGCAGCCTAACTAACACGGGCGGGTCCTACGAGCAGTACTTC.

CDR3 residues: CASSLMGTNYEQYF. The CDR3 DNA is TGTGCCAGCAGCTTGATGGGGACTAACTACGAGCAGTACTTC. V is TRBV5-4 and J is TRBJ2-7; 7 bases align to TRBD2. Trimming cost V 1 base and J 3 bases; bases outside gene matches: 4. The length of the CDR3 is 14 residues. Per the germline V gene, CDR1 is SGHNT and CDR2 is YYREEE (reference sequence).

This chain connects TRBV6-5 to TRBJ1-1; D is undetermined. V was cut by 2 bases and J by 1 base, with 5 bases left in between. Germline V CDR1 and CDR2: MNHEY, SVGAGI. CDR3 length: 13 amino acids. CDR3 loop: CASSYRRNTEAFF. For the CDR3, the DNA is TGTGCCAGCAGTTACAGGAGGAACACTGAAGCTTTCTTT.

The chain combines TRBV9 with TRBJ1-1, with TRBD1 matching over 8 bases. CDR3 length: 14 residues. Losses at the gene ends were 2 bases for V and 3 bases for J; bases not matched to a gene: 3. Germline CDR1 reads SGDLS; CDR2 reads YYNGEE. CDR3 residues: CASSVQGADTEAFF. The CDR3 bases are TGTGCCAGCAGCGTTCAGGGGGCGGACACTGAAGCTTTCTTT. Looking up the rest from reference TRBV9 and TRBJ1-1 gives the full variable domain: DSGVTQTPKHLITATGQRVTLRCSPRSGDLSVYWYQQSLDQGLQFLIQYYNGEERAKGNILERFSAQQFPDLHSELNLSSLELGDSALYFCASSVQGADTEAFFGQGTRLTVV.

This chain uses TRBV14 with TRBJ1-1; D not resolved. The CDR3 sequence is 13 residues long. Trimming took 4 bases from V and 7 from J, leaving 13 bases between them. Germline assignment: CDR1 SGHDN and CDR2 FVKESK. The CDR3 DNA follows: TGTGCCAGCAGCCTAAGAACCGGGGTTGAAGCTTTCTTT. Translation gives CASSLRTGVEAFF.

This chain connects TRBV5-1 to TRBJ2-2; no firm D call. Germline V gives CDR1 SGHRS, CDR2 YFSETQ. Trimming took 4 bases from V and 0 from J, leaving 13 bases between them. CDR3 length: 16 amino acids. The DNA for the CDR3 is TGCGCCAGCAGCAAACTTGGACCATCGAACACCGGGGAGCTGTTTTTT. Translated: CASSKLGPSNTGELFF.

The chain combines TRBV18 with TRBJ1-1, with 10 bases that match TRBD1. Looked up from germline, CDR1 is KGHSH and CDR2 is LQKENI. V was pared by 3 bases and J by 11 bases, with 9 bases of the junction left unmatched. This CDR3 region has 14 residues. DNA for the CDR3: TGTGCCAGCTCACCCGGGACAGGGGATCTGAAGGCTTTCTTT. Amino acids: CASSPGTGDLKAFF.

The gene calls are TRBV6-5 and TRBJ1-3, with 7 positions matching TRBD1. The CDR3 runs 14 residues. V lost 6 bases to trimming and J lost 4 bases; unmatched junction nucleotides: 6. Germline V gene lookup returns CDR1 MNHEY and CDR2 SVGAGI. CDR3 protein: CASSVPGQGNTIYF. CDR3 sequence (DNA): TGTGCCAGCAGCGTCCCGGGACAGGGAAACACCATATATTTT.

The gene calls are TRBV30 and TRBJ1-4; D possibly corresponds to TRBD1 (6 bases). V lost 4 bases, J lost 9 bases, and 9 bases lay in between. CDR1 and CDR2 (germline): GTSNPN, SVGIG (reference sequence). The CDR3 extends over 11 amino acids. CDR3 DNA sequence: TGTGCCTGGATGGGGGGCAAAAAACTGTTTTTT. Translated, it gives CAWMGGKKLFF.

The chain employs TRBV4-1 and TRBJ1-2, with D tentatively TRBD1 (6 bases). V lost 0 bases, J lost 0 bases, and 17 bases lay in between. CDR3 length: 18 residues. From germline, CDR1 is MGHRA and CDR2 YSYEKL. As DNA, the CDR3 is TGCGCCAGCAGCCAAGAGGCGGCGGGGGGCAGAGCTAACTATGGCTACACCTTC. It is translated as CASSQEAAGGRANYGYTF.

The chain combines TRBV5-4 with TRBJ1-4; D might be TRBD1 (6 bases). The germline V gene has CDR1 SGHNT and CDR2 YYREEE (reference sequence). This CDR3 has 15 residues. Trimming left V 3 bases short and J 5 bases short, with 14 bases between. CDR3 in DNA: TGTGCCAGCAGCTCTACGGGACACCCAAATGAAAAACTGTTTTTT. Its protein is CASSSTGHPNEKLFF. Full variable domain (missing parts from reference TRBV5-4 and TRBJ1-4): ETGVTQSPTHLIKTRGQQVTLRCSSQSGHNTVSWYQQALGQGPQFIFQYYREEENGRGNFPPRFSGLQFPNYSSELNVNALELDDSALYLCASSSTGHPNEKLFFGSGTQLSVL.

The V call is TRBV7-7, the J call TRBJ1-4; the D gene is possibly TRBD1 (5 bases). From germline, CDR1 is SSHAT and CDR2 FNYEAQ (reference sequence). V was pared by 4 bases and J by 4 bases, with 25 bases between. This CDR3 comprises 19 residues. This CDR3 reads CASSSYLGRGRGGNEKLFF. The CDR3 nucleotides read TGTGCCAGCAGCTCCTATTTGGGTAGAGGGAGGGGTGGTAATGAAAAACTGTTTTTT.

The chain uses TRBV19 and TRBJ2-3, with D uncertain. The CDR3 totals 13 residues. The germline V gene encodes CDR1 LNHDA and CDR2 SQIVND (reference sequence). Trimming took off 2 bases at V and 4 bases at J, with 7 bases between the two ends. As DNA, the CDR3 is TGTGCCAGTAGTATAACGGTCCCAGATACGCAGTATTTT. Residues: CASSITVPDTQYF. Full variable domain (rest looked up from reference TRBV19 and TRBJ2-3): DGGITQSPKYLFRKEGQNVTLSCEQNLNHDAMYWYRQDPGQGLRLIYYSQIVNDFQKGDIAEGYSVSREKKESFPLTVTSAQKNPTAFYLCASSITVPDTQYFGPGTRLTVL.

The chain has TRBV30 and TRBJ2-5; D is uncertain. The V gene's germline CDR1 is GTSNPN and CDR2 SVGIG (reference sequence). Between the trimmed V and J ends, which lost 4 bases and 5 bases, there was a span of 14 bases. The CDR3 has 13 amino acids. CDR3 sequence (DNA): TGTGCCTGGACCCCAGCTGGATCCGAGACCCAGTACTTC. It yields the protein CAWTPAGSETQYF.

The CDR3 DNA sequence: TGTGCCAGCAGCGTAGCCTCGGCAGTCCAAGAGACCCAGTACTTC. Amino acids: CASSVASAVQETQYF. This sequence joins TRBV9 and TRBJ2-5, with D hard to call. The CDR3 is 15 amino acids. Trimming took 0 bases from V and 1 from J, leaving 10 bases between them. Germline lookup yields CDR1 SGDLS and CDR2 YYNGEE.

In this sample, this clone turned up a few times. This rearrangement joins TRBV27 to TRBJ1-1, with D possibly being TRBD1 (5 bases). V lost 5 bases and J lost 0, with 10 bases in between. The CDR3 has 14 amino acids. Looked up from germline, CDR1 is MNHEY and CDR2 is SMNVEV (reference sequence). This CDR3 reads CASSPRQLNTEAFF. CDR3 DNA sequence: TGTGCCAGCAGTCCAAGACAGCTGAACACTGAAGCTTTCTTT.

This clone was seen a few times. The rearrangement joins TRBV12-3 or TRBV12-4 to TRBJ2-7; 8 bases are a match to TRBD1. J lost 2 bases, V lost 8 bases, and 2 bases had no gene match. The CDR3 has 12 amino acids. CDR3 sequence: CASGTGAYEQYF. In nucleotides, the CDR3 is TGTGCCAGCGGGACAGGTGCCTACGAGCAGTACTTC.

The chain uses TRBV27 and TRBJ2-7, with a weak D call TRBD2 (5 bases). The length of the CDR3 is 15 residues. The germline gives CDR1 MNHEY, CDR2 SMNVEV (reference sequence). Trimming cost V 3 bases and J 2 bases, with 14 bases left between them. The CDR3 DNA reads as TGTGCCAGCAGTTTGGGAGAAAGACCTGCCTACGAGCAGTACTTC. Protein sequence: CASSLGERPAYEQYF.

The CDR3 protein is CASSLLFAQGAHEQYF. CDR3 nucleotide sequence: TGTGCCAGCAGCTTGTTGTTTGCACAGGGGGCCCACGAGCAGTACTTC. This rearrangement joins TRBV5-6 to TRBJ2-7; 9 bases are shared with TRBD1. V lost 1 base and J lost 5; bases outside the gene matches: 10. The germline gives CDR1 SGHDT, CDR2 YYEEEE. This CDR3 spans 16 amino acids. Looking up the rest from reference TRBV5-6 and TRBJ2-7 gives the full variable domain: DAGVTQSPTHLIKTRGQQVTLRCSPKSGHDTVSWYQQALGQGPQFIFQYYEEEERQRGNFPDRFSGHQFPNYSSELNVNALLLGDSALYLCASSLLFAQGAHEQYFGPGTRLTVT.

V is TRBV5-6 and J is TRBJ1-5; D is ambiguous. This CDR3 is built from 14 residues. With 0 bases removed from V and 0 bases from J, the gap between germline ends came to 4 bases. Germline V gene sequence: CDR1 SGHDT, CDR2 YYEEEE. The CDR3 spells CASSLAVSNQPQHF. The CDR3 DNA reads TGTGCCAGCAGCTTGGCCGTTAGCAATCAGCCCCAGCATTTT.